Listed below are T cell receptor beta chains from one sample, sequenced in a study of beta chain features in type 1 diabetes. The assay was immunoSEQ multiplex PCR, and TCRdb's table has in-frame clones only and misses some. The table shows around 180,000 clones, with 7% to 9% occurring only once. Sequencing input: central memory CD4+ T cells from blood. Receptors originate from a man between 18 and 35 years old with type 1 diabetes. Both conserved end residues are part of each CDR3. Each record gives: V gene, D gene, clone size, J gene, CDR3 protein, CDR3 DNA. The D gene is left open where the match is weak. The size entry is marked missing in some rows and otherwise reads once, few, many or a size class.

>TRBV11-2|-|few|TRBJ2-1
CASSLDPRLSNEQFF
TGTGCCAGCAGCTTAGATCCGCGGCTAAGCAATGAGCAGTTCTTC
>TRBV7-9|TRBD1|few|TRBJ1-1
CASSLVGQGAEAFF
TGTGCCAGCAGCTTAGTGGGACAGGGGGCTGAAGCTTTCTTT
>TRBV4-3|-|many|TRBJ1-4
CASSQDARFNEKLFF
TGCGCCAGCAGCCAAGATGCCAGATTCAATGAAAAACTGTTTTTT
>TRBV27|-|-|TRBJ1-1
CASSPGQYITEAFF
TGTGCCAGCAGCCCAGGACAATATATAACTGAAGCTTTCTTT
>TRBV6-5|-|few|TRBJ2-7
CASSYEASRREQYF
TGTGCCAGCAGTTACGAGGCCTCCCGGCGGGAGCAGTACTTC
>TRBV30|TRBD1|few|TRBJ2-3
CAWSIPRQGAMRDTQYF
TGTGCCTGGAGCATACCCCGACAGGGGGCGATGAGAGATACGCAGTATTTT
>TRBV11-2|-|few|TRBJ1-3
CASSQWNTIYF
TGTGCCAGCAGCCAGTGGAACACCATATATTTT
>TRBV7-2|-|few|TRBJ2-1
CASSFKGGNNEQFF
TGTGCCAGCAGCTTCAAAGGGGGAAACAATGAGCAGTTCTTC
>TRBV12-5|-|few|TRBJ1-2
CASGLPHNRDYTF
TGTGCTAGTGGTTTGCCACACAACAGGGACTACACCTTC
>TRBV5-1|-|few|TRBJ2-4
CASSLSGGENIQYF
TGCGCCAGCAGCTTGAGTGGGGGCGAAAACATTCAGTACTTC
>TRBV5-1|-|many|TRBJ2-3
CASSLATRTDTQYF
TGCGCCAGCAGCTTAGCGACCCGCACAGATACGCAGTATTTT
>TRBV11-2|-|-|TRBJ2-5
CASSRYGAGETQYF
TGTGCCAGCAGCCGCTACGGGGCGGGGGAGACCCAGTACTTC
>TRBV2|-|-|TRBJ2-1
CASSRDLTYNEQFF
TGTGCCAGCAGTAGGGACTTAACCTACAATGAGCAGTTCTTC
>TRBV19|-|-|TRBJ2-3
CASSMAFVTGDTQYF
TGTGCCAGTAGTATGGCTTTCGTTACGGGGGATACGCAGTATTTT
>TRBV30|TRBD1|-|TRBJ1-3
CALSRDRSSGNTIYF
TGTGCCTTATCCCGGGACAGAAGTTCTGGAAACACCATATATTTT
>TRBV18|-|-|TRBJ2-4
CASSPPETAKNIQYF
TGTGCCAGCTCACCACCGGAGACAGCCAAAAACATTCAGTACTTC
>TRBV19|-|-|TRBJ2-7
CASSPSRTHYEQYF
TGTGCCAGTAGTCCGTCCCGGACACACTACGAGCAGTACTTC
>TRBV4-3|TRBD2|-|TRBJ2-3
CASSQDKAGDITDTQYF
TGCGCCAGCAGCCAAGATAAAGCGGGGGACATCACAGATACGCAGTATTTT
>TRBV7-2|-|-|TRBJ1-6
CASSFEPYNSPLHF
TGTGCCAGCAGCTTCGAGCCCTATAATTCACCCCTCCACTTT
>TRBV5-1|TRBD2|few|TRBJ2-1
CASTRGGNEQFF
TGCGCCAGCACCCGGGGGGGCAATGAGCAGTTCTTC
>TRBV28|TRBD1|-|TRBJ1-3
CASQRDSSGNTIYF
TGTGCCAGCCAACGGGACAGCTCTGGAAACACCATATATTTT
>TRBV6-6|TRBD1|-|TRBJ1-5
CASREMAGGANQPQHF
TGTGCCAGCAGGGAAATGGCAGGGGGCGCGAATCAGCCCCAGCATTTT
>TRBV7-2|-|-|TRBJ2-7
CASSRDWRSYEQYF
TGTGCCAGCAGCAGGGACTGGAGATCCTACGAGCAGTACTTC
>TRBV4-3|TRBD1|-|TRBJ1-6
CASSQGRQGTYNSPLHF
TGCGCCAGCAGCCAAGGGCGACAGGGGACCTATAATTCACCCCTCCACTTT
>TRBV27|TRBD1|-|TRBJ1-4
CASSSTGYNEKLFF
TGTGCCAGCAGTTCGACAGGGTATAATGAAAAACTGTTTTTT
>TRBV7-2|TRBD1|-|TRBJ1-2
CASSPNQGARSGYTF
TGTGCCAGCAGCCCAAACCAGGGGGCGCGATCTGGCTACACCTTC